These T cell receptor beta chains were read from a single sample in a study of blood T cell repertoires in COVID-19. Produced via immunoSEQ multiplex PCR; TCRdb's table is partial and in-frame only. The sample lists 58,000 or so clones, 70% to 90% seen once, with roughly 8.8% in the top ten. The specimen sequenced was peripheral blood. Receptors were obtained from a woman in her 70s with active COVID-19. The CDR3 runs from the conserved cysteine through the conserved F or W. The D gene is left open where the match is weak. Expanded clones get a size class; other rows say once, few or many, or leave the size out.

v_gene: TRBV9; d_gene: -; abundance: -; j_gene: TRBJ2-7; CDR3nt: TGTGCCAGTGCGGGACTTAGCTCCTACGAGCAGTACTTC; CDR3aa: CASAGLSSYEQYF
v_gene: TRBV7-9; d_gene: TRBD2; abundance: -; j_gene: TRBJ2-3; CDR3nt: TGTGCCAGCAGCTTGGTTAGCGGGAGAACAGATACGCAGTATTTT; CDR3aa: CASSLVSGRTDTQYF
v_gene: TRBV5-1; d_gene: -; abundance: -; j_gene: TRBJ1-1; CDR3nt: TGCGCCAGCAGCTTGGTCGGGGGGCGGGCTTTCTTT; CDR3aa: CASSLVGGRAFF
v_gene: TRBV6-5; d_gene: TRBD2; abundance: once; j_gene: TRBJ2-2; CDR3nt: TGTGCCAGCAGTTTCGATAGCGGGAGCTTCACCGGGGAGCTGTTTTTT; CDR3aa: CASSFDSGSFTGELFF
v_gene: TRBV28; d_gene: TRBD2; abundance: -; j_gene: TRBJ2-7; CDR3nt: TGTGCCAGTGACTCCCTAGCGGGAGTTCATAACGAGCAGTACTTC; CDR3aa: CASDSLAGVHNEQYF
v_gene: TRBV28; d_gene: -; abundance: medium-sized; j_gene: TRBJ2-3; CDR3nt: TGTGCCAGCAGTTTAATCAAAAGCACAGATACGCAGTATTTT; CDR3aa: CASSLIKSTDTQYF
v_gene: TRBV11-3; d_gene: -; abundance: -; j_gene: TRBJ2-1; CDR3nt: TGTGCCAGCAGCTTAGAAGTGACTAGCTCCTACAATGAGCAGTTCTTC; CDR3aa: CASSLEVTSSYNEQFF
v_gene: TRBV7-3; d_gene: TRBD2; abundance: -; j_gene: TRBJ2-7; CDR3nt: TGTGCCAGCAGCTTCTACCGGGACTACTACGAGCAGTACTTC; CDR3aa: CASSFYRDYYEQYF
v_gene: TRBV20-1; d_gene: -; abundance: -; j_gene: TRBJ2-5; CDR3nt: TGCAGTGCTAGTCGTATCCTAGCTCCCCAGTACTTC; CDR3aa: CSASRILAPQYF
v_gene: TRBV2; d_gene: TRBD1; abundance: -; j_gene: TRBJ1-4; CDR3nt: TGTGCCAGCAGACGACAGGGGGCAACTAATGAAAAACTGTTTTTT; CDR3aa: CASRRQGATNEKLFF
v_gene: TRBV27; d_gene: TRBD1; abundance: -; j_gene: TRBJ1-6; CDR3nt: TGTGCCAGCAGACGACAGGGAGGCAATTCACCCCTCCACTTT; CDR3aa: CASRRQGGNSPLHF
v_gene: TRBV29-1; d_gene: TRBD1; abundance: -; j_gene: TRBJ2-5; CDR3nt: TGCAGCGCCAGACAGGGGGCCCAAGAGACCCAGTACTTC; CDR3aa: CSARQGAQETQYF
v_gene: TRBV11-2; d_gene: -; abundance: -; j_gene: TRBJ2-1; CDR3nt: TGTGCCAGCAGCACACTCCGGGGTAGGGCCTACAATGAGCAGTTCTTC; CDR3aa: CASSTLRGRAYNEQFF
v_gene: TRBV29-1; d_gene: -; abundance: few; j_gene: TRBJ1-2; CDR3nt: TGCAGCGTTGGAGGGCCCGAACGCCCGTCTAATGGAGGGGGCTACACCTTC; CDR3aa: CSVGGPERPSNGGGYTF
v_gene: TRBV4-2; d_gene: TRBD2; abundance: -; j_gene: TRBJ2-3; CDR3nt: TGTGCCAGCAGCCCTCAATACATAATAGCGGGAGAGAGTTTAGATACGCAGTATTTT; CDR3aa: CASSPQYIIAGESLDTQYF
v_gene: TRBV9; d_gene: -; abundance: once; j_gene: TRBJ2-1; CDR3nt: TGTGCCAGCAGCGTAATCGGGAGCTCCTACAATGAGCAGTTCTTC; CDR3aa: CASSVIGSSYNEQFF
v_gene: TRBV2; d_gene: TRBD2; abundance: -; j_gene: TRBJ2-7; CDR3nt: TGTGCCAGCAGTGAAAGGGGACTAGCGAAGGGACGGCAGTACTTC; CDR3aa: CASSERGLAKGRQYF
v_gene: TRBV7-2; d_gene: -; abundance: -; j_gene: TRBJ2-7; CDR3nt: TGTGCCAGCAGCTTAGAGGGGGGGTACGAGCAGTACTTC; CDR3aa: CASSLEGGYEQYF
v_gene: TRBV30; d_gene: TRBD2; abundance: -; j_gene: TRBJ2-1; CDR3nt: TGTGCCTGGAGTAATGGCGGGGGTTACAATGAGCAGTTCTTC; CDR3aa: CAWSNGGGYNEQFF
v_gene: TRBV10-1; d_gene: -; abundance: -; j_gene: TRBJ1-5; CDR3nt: TGCGCCAGCAGCTATGCAGCGGATCAGCCCCAGCATTTT; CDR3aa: CASSYAADQPQHF
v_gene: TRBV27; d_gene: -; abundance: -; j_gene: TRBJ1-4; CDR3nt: TGTGCCAGCAGTTTGTGGGGGGATGAAAAACTGTTTTTT; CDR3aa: CASSLWGDEKLFF
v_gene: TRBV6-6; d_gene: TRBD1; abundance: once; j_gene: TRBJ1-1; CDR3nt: TGTGCCAGCAGTCCCAGGACAGGGAACACTGAAGCTTTCTTT; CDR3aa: CASSPRTGNTEAFF
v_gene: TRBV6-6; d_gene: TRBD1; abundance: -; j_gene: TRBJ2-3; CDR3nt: TGTGCCAGCAGCCGTACAGGGGGCAGAGCAGATACGCAGTATTTT; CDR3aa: CASSRTGGRADTQYF
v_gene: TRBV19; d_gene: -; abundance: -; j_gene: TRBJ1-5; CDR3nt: TGTGCCATTTCCCTAAATCAGCCCCAGCATTTT; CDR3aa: CAISLNQPQHF
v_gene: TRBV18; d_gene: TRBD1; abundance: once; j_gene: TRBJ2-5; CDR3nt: TGTGCCAGCTCCCCCGGGACAGGGGGCGAAGAGACCCAGTACTTC; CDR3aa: CASSPGTGGEETQYF
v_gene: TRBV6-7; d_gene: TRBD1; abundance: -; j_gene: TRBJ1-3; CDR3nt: TGTGCCAGCAGTTTGGACAGGGGCCCCCTCCAGTACTCTGGAAACACCATATATTTT; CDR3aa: CASSLDRGPLQYSGNTIYF
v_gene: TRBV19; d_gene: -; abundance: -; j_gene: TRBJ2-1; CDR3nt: TGTGCCAGTAGCAATACTAGATACAATGAGCAGTTCTTC; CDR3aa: CASSNTRYNEQFF
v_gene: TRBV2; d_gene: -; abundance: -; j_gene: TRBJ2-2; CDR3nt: TGTGCCAGCACAAAGACAGATCTTAACACCGGGGAGCTGTTTTTT; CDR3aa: CASTKTDLNTGELFF
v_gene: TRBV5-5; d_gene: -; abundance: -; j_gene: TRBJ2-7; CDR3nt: TGTGCCAGCAGCTTGGTGGGATCGGGGGACCTATACTACGAGCAGTACTTC; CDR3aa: CASSLVGSGDLYYEQYF
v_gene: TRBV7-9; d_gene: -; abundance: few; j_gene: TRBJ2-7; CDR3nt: TGTGCCGGCGGGTCTAGCGTCGGCGAGCAGTACTTC; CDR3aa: CAGGSSVGEQYF
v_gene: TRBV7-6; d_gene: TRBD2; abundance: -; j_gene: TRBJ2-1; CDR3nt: TGTGCCAGCAGCACCGGGACTAGTGTCAATGAGCAGTTCTTC; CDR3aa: CASSTGTSVNEQFF
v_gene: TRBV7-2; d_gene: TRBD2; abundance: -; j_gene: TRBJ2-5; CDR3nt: TGTGCCAGCAGCTCCACAGCGGGAGTCGAGACCCAGTACTTC; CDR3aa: CASSSTAGVETQYF
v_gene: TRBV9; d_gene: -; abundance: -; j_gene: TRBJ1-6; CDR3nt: TGTGCCAGCAGCGTTTCGGCCGGGATGAATTCACCCCTCCACTTT; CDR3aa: CASSVSAGMNSPLHF
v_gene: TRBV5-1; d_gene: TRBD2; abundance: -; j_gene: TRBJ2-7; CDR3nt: TGCGCCAGCAGTGGGACTAGCGGGACGCTCCTCTACGAGCAGTACTTC; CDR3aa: CASSGTSGTLLYEQYF
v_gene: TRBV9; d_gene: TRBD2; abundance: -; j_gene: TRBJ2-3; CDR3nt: TGTGCCAGCAGCCCACGGACTAGCGGGAGCCTGGGCACAGATACGCAGTATTTT; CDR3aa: CASSPRTSGSLGTDTQYF
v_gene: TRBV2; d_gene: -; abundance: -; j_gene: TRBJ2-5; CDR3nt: TGTGCCAGCAGTCCTCCTCGGAGGTACCAAGAGACCCAGTACTTC; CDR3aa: CASSPPRRYQETQYF
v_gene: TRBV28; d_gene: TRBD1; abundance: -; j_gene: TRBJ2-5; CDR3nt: TGTGCCAGCAGTCTGGACAGGGGGCAAGAGACCCAGTACTTC; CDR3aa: CASSLDRGQETQYF
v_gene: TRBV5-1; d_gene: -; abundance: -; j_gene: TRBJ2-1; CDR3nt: TGCGCCAGCAGCTTTCCGGGAGAGAGGGATGAGCAGTTCTTC; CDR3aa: CASSFPGERDEQFF
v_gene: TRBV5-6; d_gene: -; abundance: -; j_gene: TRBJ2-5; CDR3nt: TGTGCCAGCAGCACAATCCGTTTAGGGGGCCAAGAGACCCAGTACTTC; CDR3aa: CASSTIRLGGQETQYF
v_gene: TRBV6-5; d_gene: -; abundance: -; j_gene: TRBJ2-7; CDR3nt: TGTGCCAGCAGTTACTCTCAGGGCGCAGGGGCCTACGAGCAGTACTTC; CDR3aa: CASSYSQGAGAYEQYF
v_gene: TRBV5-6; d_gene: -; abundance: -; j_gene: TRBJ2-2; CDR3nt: TGTGCCAGCAGCCAAGGACTCGCGAACACCGGGGAGCTGTTTTTT; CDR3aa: CASSQGLANTGELFF
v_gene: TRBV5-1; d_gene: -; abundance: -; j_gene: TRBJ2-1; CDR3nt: TGCGCCAGCAGCTTGCAGGGGCCCGACAATGAGCAGTTCTTC; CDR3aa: CASSLQGPDNEQFF
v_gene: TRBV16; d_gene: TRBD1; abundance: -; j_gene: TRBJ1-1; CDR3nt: TGTGCCAGCAGCCAGCAACAGGGGACTGAAGCTTTCTTT; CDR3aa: CASSQQQGTEAFF
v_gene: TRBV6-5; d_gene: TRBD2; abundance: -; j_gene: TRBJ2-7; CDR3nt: TGTGCCAGCAGTTACTTGGGTAGCGGGAGCGCCGAGCAGTACTTC; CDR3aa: CASSYLGSGSAEQYF
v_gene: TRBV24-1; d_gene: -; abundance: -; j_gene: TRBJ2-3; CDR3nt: TGTGCCACCAGTGGGACAGACCCTAGCACAGATACGCAGTATTTT; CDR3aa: CATSGTDPSTDTQYF
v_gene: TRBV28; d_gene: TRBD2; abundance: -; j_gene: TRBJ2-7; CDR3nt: TGTGCCAGCAGTCACAGTCTAGCGGAAAGCTCCTACGAGCAGTACTTC; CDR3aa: CASSHSLAESSYEQYF
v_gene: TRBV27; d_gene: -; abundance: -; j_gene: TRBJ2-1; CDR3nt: TGTGCCAGCAGTTTAGGCTATGAGCAGTTCTTC; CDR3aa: CASSLGYEQFF
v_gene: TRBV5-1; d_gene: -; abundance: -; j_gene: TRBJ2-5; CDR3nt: TGCGCCAGCAGCTTGGGACCGGGTGAGACCCAGTACTTC; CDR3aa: CASSLGPGETQYF
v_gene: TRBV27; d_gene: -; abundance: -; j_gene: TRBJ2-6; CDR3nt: TGTGCCAGCAGTTTAATTCGGAGCTCTGGGGCCAACGTCCTGACTTTC; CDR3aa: CASSLIRSSGANVLTF
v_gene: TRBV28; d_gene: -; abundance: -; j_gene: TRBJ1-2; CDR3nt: TGTGCCAGCAGTATATCAGGGATAAGTAGCTACACCTTC; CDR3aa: CASSISGISSYTF
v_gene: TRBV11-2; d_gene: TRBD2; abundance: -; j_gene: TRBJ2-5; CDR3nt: TGTGCCAGCAGCTCTAGCGGGAGATCTCAAGAGACCCAGTACTTC; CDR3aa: CASSSSGRSQETQYF
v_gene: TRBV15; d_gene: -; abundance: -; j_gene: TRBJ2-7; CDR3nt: TGTGCCACCAGCCTGACTAGCTACGAGCAGTACTTC; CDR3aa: CATSLTSYEQYF
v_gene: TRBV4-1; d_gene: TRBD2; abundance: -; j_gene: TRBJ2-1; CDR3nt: TGCGCCAGCAGCCACCAGACTAGCGGGAGTAGGGGTGAGCAGTTCTTC; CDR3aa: CASSHQTSGSRGEQFF
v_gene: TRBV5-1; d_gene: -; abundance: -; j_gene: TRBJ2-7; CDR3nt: TGCGCCAGCAGCTTGTGGACTACGAACTACGAGCAGTACTTC; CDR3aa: CASSLWTTNYEQYF